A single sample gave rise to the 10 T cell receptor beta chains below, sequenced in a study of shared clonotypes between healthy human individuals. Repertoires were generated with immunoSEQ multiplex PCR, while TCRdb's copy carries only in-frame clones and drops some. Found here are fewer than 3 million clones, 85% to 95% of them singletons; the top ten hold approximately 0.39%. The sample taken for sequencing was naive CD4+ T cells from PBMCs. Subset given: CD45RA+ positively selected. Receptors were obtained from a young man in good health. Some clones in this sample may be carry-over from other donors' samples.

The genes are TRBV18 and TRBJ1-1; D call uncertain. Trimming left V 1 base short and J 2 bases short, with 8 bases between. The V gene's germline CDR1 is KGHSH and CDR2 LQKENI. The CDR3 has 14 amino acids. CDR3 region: CASSPRLDNTEAFF. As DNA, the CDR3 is TGTGCCAGCTCACCACGGCTGGACAACACTGAAGCTTTCTTT.

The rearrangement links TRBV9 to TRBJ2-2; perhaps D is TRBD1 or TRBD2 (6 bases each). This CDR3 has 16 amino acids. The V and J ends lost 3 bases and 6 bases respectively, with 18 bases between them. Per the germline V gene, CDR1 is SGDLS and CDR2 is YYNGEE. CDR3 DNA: TGTGCCAGCAGCGAGGTGGGGGGCGCCCCGGCCGGGGAGCTGTTTTTT. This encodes CASSEVGGAPAGELFF.

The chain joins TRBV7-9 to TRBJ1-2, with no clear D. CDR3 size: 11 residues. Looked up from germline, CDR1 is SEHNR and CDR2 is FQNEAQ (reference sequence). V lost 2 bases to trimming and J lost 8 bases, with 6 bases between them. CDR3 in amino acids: CASSLTHGYTF. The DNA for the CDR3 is TGTGCCAGCAGCTTAACTCACGGCTACACCTTC.

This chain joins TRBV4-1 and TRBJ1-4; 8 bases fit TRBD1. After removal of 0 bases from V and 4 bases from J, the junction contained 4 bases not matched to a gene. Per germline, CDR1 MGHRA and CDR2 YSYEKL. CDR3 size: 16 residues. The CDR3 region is CASSQDGTGVNEKLFF. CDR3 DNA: TGCGCCAGCAGCCAAGACGGGACAGGAGTTAATGAAAAACTGTTTTTT.

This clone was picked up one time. CDR3 DNA sequence: TGTGCCAGCAGCTTGGCGGCGGGAGTTAACACCGGGGAGCTGTTTTTT. This codes for CASSLAAGVNTGELFF. V is TRBV5-4 and J is TRBJ2-2, with 7 bases fitting TRBD2. The CDR3 covers 16 residues. CDR1 SGHNT and CDR2 YYREEE come from the germline V gene (reference sequence). Trimming at V came to 0 bases and at J to 2 bases, leaving 4 bases not matched to a gene.

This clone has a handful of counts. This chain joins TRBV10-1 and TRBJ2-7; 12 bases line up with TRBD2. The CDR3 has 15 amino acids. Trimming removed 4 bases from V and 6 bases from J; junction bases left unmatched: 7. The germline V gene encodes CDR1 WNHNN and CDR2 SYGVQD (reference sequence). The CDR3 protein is CASSGTASGRVEQYF. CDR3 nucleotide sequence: TGCGCCAGCAGTGGCACGGCTAGCGGGAGGGTCGAGCAGTACTTC.

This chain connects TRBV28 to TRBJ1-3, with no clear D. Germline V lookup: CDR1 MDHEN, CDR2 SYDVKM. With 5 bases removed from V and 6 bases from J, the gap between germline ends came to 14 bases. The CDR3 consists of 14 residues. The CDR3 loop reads CASSPAGPENTIYF. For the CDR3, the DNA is TGTGCCAGCAGTCCCGCCGGCCCTGAAAACACCATATATTTT.

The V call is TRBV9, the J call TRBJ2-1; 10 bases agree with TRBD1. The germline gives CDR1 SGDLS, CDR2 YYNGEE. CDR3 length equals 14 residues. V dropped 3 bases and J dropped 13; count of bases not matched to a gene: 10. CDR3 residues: CASSAKTGTGEQFF. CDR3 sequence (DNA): TGTGCCAGCAGCGCCAAAACCGGGACAGGGGAACAGTTCTTC.

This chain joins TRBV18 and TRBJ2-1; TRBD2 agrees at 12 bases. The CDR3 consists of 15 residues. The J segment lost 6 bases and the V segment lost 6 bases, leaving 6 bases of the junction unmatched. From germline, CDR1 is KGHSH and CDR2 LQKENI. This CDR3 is CASSPGLAGFNEQFF. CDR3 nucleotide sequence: TGTGCCAGCTCGCCTGGACTAGCGGGATTCAATGAGCAGTTCTTC.

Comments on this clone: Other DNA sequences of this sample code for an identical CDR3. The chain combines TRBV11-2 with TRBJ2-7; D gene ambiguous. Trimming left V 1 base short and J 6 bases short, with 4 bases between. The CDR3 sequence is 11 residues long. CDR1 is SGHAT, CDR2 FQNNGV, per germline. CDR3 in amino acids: CASSLGVEQYF. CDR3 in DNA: TGTGCCAGCAGCTTAGGCGTCGAGCAGTACTTC.